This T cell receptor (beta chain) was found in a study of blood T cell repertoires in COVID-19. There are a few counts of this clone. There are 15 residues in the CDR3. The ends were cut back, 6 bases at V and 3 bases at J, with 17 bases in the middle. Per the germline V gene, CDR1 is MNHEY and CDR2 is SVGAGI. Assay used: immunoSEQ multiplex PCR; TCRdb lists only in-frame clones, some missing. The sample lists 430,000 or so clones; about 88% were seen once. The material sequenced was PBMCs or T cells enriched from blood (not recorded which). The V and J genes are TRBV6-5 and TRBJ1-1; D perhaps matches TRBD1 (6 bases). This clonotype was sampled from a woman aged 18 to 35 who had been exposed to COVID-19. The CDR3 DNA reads TGTGCCAGCAGACCTGACAGGTCTTTAGACACTGAAGCTTTCTTT. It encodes CASRPDRSLDTEAFF.